A selection of T cell receptor beta chains follows, all from one sample in a study of T-cell memory formation after mild COVID-19. TCRdb used MiXCR to reprocess the 5' RACE reads, holding one entry per CDR3 protein. Of 350,000 to 450,000 distinct CDR3 sequences detected, around 19% appear once; the ten largest clones hold 7.5% to 10%. The material sequenced was PBMCs or a T cell subset sorted from them (not recorded which). The receptors were sampled from an adult woman who had mild COVID-19 (a few samples of this study predate the infection). Cell type and time point are not known. CDR3s include the opening cysteine and the closing phenylalanine or tryptophan. The D gene is left open where the match is weak. Clone size is stated in some rows and not others, as once, few, many or a class when expanded.

cdr3_nt	cdr3_aa	cdr3_length	clone_size	v_call	d_call	j_call
TGTGCCAGCAGCGTCTTAAGGGACAGTGGGTCCCGGAGCTCCTATAATTCACCCCTCCACTTT	CASSVLRDSGSRSSYNSPLHF	21	NA	TRBV7-9	TRBD1	TRBJ1-6
TGTGCCAGCAGCGTAGGGCGGGTTGAGTCACCCCTCCACTTT	CASSVGRVESPLHF	14	NA	TRBV9	NA	TRBJ1-6
TGCAGTGCTAGTGGGGACGGAAACTATGGCTACACCTTC	CSASGDGNYGYTF	13	NA	TRBV20-1	NA	TRBJ1-2
TGTGCCAGTAGTATTCTGGCGATTAGCAATCAGCCCCAGCATTTT	CASSILAISNQPQHF	15	NA	TRBV19	NA	TRBJ1-5
TGTGCCAGCAGCGGATCGACTAGAAACTCCTTCACAGATACGCAGTATTTT	CASSGSTRNSFTDTQYF	17	few	TRBV9	NA	TRBJ2-3
TGCAGTGCTAGAGTAACAGCAGGGACCTCCCCTCCTTTCTTT	CSARVTAGTSPPFF	14	few	TRBV20-1	NA	TRBJ1-1
TGTGCCAGCAGCGTCGGGACGGTGAACACCGGGGAGCTGTTTTTT	CASSVGTVNTGELFF	15	many	TRBV9	NA	TRBJ2-2
TGTGCCAGCAGTTTAGTAGGCCGCGGGGGCTTAGATGGCTACGAGCAGTACTTC	CASSLVGRGGLDGYEQYF	18	few	TRBV12-3/TRBV12-4	NA	TRBJ2-7
TGTGCCAGCAGCTTAACGTATGCTGAAAAACTGTTTTTT	CASSLTYAEKLFF	13	NA	TRBV11-2	NA	TRBJ1-4
TGTGCCTGGACGGGGGGATGGGAGACCCAGTACTTC	CAWTGGWETQYF	12	NA	TRBV30	TRBD2	TRBJ2-5
TGCAGCGTTGCATATCAGGGTTATAGCACCTTC	CSVAYQGYSTF	11	NA	TRBV29-1	NA	TRBJ1-2
TGTGCCAGCAGCGAGAGGGGTAATGAGCAGTTCTTC	CASSERGNEQFF	12	few	TRBV7-9	NA	TRBJ2-1
TGCAGTGCTAGAAATTGGGCCAGCGACGAGCAGTACTTC	CSARNWASDEQYF	13	NA	TRBV20-1	NA	TRBJ2-7
TGTGCCTGGAGTAATAGTGCGGAGACCCAGTACTTC	CAWSNSAETQYF	12	NA	TRBV30	NA	TRBJ2-5
TGCAGTGCTATTAGCAGGCCTATAGAGGATACGCAGTATTTT	CSAISRPIEDTQYF	14	few	TRBV20-1	NA	TRBJ2-3
TGTGCCAGCAGCCTGGGACAGGGCCTCTCCACAGATACGCAGTATTTT	CASSLGQGLSTDTQYF	16	NA	TRBV7-9	TRBD1	TRBJ2-3
TGCAGTGCTCGGCCACTAGCTGTGTCTCTTGGGACCCAGTACTTC	CSARPLAVSLGTQYF	15	NA	TRBV20-1	NA	TRBJ2-5
TGTGCCAGCAGGGGACAGACATTCATGAACACTGAAGCTTTCTTT	CASRGQTFMNTEAFF	15	few	TRBV2	TRBD1	TRBJ1-1
TGTGCCAGCAGGTTGGCGAACACCGGGGAGCTGTTTTTT	CASRLANTGELFF	13	NA	TRBV14	NA	TRBJ2-2
TGTGCCAGCAGTCCAGGGATCACCGGGGAGCTGTTTTTT	CASSPGITGELFF	13	NA	TRBV6-1	NA	TRBJ2-2
TGTGCCAGCAGTTACTCGCCCTCCGATATATCTAGCACAGATACGCAGTATTTT	CASSYSPSDISSTDTQYF	18	many	TRBV6-2/TRBV6-3	NA	TRBJ2-3
TGTGCCAGCAGTTTCGACAGGTACTACGAGCAGTACTTC	CASSFDRYYEQYF	13	few	TRBV6-2/TRBV6-3	NA	TRBJ2-7
TGCGCCAGCAGTACGGGGGGCAGGTCAGATACGCAGTATTTT	CASSTGGRSDTQYF	14	NA	TRBV5-1	NA	TRBJ2-3
TGTGCCAGCAGCTTCGGACAGGGGAGCGTCGAGCAGTACTTC	CASSFGQGSVEQYF	14	NA	TRBV5-4	TRBD1	TRBJ2-7
TGTGCCAGCAGCTTAAGTGTCTGGCGGGGGGCCGGCTCAGATACGCAGTATTTT	CASSLSVWRGAGSDTQYF	18	few	TRBV7-3	TRBD2	TRBJ2-3
TGTGCCAGCAGCTTCACCGGGACGGCGAATCAGCCCCAGCATTTT	CASSFTGTANQPQHF	15	NA	TRBV5-6	NA	TRBJ1-5
TGTGCCAGCGGAGACCAAAACACCGGGGAGCTGTTTTTT	CASGDQNTGELFF	13	once	TRBV28	NA	TRBJ2-2
TGTGCCAGCAGCTCGCGAGGGACAGGAGCATTCGAGCAGTACTTC	CASSSRGTGAFEQYF	15	NA	TRBV7-9	TRBD1	TRBJ2-7
TGTGCCAGCATGAGGCTAGCGGGAGTTGAGCAGTTCTTC	CASMRLAGVEQFF	13	NA	TRBV25-1	TRBD2	TRBJ2-1
TGTGCCAGCAGCCCAGCCGGACAGGCGGCTCGGGAGCAGTACTTC	CASSPAGQAAREQYF	15	few	TRBV7-8	TRBD1	TRBJ2-7
TGTGCCAGCAGTTCAACGGGTACCGGAAACACCATATATTTT	CASSSTGTGNTIYF	14	NA	TRBV12-3/TRBV12-4	NA	TRBJ1-3
TGTGCCAGCAGCCACGTGCCCACAGAGACCCAGTACTTC	CASSHVPTETQYF	13	NA	TRBV6-1	NA	TRBJ2-5
TGCAGTGCTTGGGACAGGTGGAGGGGGTACCAAGAGACCCAGTACTTC	CSAWDRWRGYQETQYF	16	NA	TRBV20-1	TRBD1	TRBJ2-5
TGTGCCAGCAGCTTAACTCTTCAGGAGGCCTTTTACTTC	CASSLTLQEAFYF	13	NA	TRBV7-3	NA	TRBJ2-7
TGTGCCAGCAGCCAAGGGACTAGCGGCGACAATGAGCAGTTCTTC	CASSQGTSGDNEQFF	15	NA	TRBV4-2	TRBD2	TRBJ2-1
TGTGCCAGCAGTGAATCTACAGGTCGATATGGCTACACCTTC	CASSESTGRYGYTF	14	few	TRBV2	NA	TRBJ1-2
TGTGCCACCAGTGAGGGCAGCCCAGATACGCAGTATTTT	CATSEGSPDTQYF	13	NA	TRBV24-1	NA	TRBJ2-3
TGTGCCAGCAGATCCGCGGGACTGGGCCAAGAGACCCAGTACTTC	CASRSAGLGQETQYF	15	few	TRBV6-5	NA	TRBJ2-5
TGTGCCAGCAGTGCCTTCGGGGTGGGGAACACTGAAGCTTTCTTT	CASSAFGVGNTEAFF	15	NA	TRBV6-6	NA	TRBJ1-1
TGTGCCAGCAGTTCCCGGGACAGGGGGATCAACGAGCAGTACTTC	CASSSRDRGINEQYF	15	NA	TRBV6-6	TRBD1	TRBJ2-7
TGTGCCAGCTCACACAGTCGTAATGAAAAACTGTTTTTT	CASSHSRNEKLFF	13	NA	TRBV18	NA	TRBJ1-4
TGCAGTGCTACCCCCACTAGCGGGGGTGCAAATACGCAGTATTTT	CSATPTSGGANTQYF	15	NA	TRBV20-1	TRBD2	TRBJ2-3
TGCGCCAGCAGCTTGGGCAGTACGCATGAAAAACTGTTTTTT	CASSLGSTHEKLFF	14	NA	TRBV5-1	NA	TRBJ1-4
TGTGCCAGCAGCCAAGGGACAGGGGGCGCGGAGACCCAGTACTTC	CASSQGTGGAETQYF	15	NA	TRBV4-2	TRBD1	TRBJ2-5
TGTGCCAGCAGTTATTCCGGGCCGAAAGAGACCCAGTACTTC	CASSYSGPKETQYF	14	few	TRBV6-5	NA	TRBJ2-5
TGTGCCACCAGTGAACAGGGGGCGCGTGGAACTTTCTTT	CATSEQGARGTFF	13	NA	TRBV24-1	TRBD1	TRBJ1-1
TGTGCCACCAGTGATCTGCTCTCGGGTAATGAGCAGTTCTTC	CATSDLLSGNEQFF	14	NA	TRBV24-1	NA	TRBJ2-1
TGCGCCAGCAGCTTTAGGACAGGGGGATTGACTATTGAAGCTTTCTTT	CASSFRTGGLTIEAFF	16	NA	TRBV5-1	TRBD1	TRBJ1-1
TGTGCCAGCCAGACCGTTGGGACTGAAGCTTTCTTT	CASQTVGTEAFF	12	few	TRBV3-1	NA	TRBJ1-1
TGTGCCAGCTCACCCGCCAGGGGCACTGAAGCTTTCTTT	CASSPARGTEAFF	13	few	TRBV18	NA	TRBJ1-1
TGTGCCAGCACCCCGGGGACTATCGCAGATACGCAGTATTTT	CASTPGTIADTQYF	14	NA	TRBV2	TRBD2	TRBJ2-3
TGCGCCAGCAGCCAACCGGGACAGGGGCCGTTTGTCAAGCAGTTCTTC	CASSQPGQGPFVKQFF	16	few	TRBV4-1	TRBD1	TRBJ2-1
TGCAGCGTTGAATTCGGGACGCAGCGATCCTTC	CSVEFGTQRSF	11	few	TRBV29-1	NA	TRBJ2-1
TGTGCCAGCAGCAGACTAGCCAGAGAGCAGTTCTTC	CASSRLAREQFF	12	NA	TRBV6-2/TRBV6-3	TRBD2	TRBJ2-1
TGTGCCACCAGTGATCCCAACACGGACAACACCGGGGAGCTGTTTTTT	CATSDPNTDNTGELFF	16	NA	TRBV24-1	NA	TRBJ2-2